This TCR beta chain derives from a study of T cell repertoires in cytomegalovirus infection. Regarding the study as a whole: Clonotype analysis showed dominance of the ex vivo response by HLA-C-restricted CMV-specific TCR beta clonotypes. Accumulated public TCR beta family frequency recognized individuals carrying CMV together with the relevant HLA.

A single record per CDR3 protein comes from TCRdb applying MiXCR to the reads. The sample has around 530,000 distinct CDR3 sequences; 16% are singletons. After removal of 5 bases from V and 6 bases from J, the junction contained 8 bases not matched to a gene. Germline values: CDR1 SGHVS, CDR2 FNYEAQ. The CDR3 totals 15 residues. This clonotype was detected ten times or more. Its target is not known. The V call is TRBV7-6, the J call TRBJ2-7; 12 bases are shared with TRBD2. Sequenced sample: CD8+ T cells from PBMCs. The clonotype was recovered from a human donor in good health (CMV status not recorded). Some clones in this sample may be carry-over from other donors' samples. In nucleotides, the CDR3 is TGTGCCAGCAGCACTGGGACTAGCGGGCCTTTCGAGCAGTACTTC. Amino acids: CASSTGTSGPFEQYF.